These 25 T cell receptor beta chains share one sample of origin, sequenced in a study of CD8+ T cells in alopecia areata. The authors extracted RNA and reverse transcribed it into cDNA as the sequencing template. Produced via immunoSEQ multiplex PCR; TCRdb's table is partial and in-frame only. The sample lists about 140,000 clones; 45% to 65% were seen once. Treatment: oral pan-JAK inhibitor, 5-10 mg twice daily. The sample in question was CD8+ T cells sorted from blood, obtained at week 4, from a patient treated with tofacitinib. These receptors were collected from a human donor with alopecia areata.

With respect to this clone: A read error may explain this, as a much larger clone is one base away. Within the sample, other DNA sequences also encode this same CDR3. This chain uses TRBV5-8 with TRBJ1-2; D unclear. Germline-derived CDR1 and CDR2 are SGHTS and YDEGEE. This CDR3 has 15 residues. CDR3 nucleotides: TGCGCCAGCAGCCAAGATAGGGCCAGCGGCTATGGCTACACCTTC. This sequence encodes CASSQDRASGYGYTF.

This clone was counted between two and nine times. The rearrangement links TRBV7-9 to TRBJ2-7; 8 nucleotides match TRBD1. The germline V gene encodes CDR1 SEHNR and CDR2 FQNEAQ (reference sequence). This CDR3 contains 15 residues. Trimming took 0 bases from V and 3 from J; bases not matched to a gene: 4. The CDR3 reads CASSLAQGAIYEQYF. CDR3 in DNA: TGTGCCAGCAGCTTAGCGCAGGGGGCGATCTACGAGCAGTACTTC.

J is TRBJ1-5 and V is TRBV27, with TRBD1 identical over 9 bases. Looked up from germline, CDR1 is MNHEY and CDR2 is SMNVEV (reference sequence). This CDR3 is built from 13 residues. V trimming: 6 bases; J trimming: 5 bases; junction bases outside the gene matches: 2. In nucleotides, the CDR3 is TGTGCCAGCAGCCGGACAGGGGATCAGCCCCAGCATTTT. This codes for CASSRTGDQPQHF.

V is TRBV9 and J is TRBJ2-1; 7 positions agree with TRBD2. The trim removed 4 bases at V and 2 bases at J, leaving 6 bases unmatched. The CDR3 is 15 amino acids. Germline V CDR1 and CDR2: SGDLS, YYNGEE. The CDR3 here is CASSPTSLPYNEQFF. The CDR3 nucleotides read TGTGCCAGCAGCCCGACTAGCCTCCCCTACAATGAGCAGTTCTTC.

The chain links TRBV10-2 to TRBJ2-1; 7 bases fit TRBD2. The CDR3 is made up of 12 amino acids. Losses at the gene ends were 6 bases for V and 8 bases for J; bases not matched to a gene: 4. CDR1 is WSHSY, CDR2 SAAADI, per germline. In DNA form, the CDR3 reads TGCGCCAGCAGGGGAGGGTACGATGAGCAGTTCTTC. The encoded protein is CASRGGYDEQFF.

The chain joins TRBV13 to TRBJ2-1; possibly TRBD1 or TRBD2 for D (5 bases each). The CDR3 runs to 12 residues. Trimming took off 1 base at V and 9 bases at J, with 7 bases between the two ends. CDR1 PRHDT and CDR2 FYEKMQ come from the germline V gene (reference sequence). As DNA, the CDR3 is TGTGCCAGCAGCTTAGAGGGGACTGAGCAGTTCTTC. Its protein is CASSLEGTEQFF.

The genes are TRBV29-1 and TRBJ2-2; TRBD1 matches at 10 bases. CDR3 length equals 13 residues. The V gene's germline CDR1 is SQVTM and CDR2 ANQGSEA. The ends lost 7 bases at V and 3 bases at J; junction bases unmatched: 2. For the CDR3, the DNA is TGCAGCGCCGGGACAGGGGACACCGGGGAGCTGTTTTTT. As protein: CSAGTGDTGELFF.

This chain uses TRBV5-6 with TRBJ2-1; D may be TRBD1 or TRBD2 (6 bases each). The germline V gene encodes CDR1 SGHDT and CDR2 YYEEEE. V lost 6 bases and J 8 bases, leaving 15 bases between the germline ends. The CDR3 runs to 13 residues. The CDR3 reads CASTLPGADEQFF. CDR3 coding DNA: TGTGCCAGCACCCTTCCGGGGGCGGATGAGCAGTTCTTC.

CDR3 DNA sequence: TGTGCCAGCAGTCTCCGGGACCTAGGGCTCGAGCAGTACTTC. Its protein product is CASSLRDLGLEQYF. The rearrangement uses TRBV2 and TRBJ2-7; possibly TRBD1 or TRBD2 for D (5 bases each). Trimming left V 5 bases short and J 6 bases short, with 17 bases between. The germline V gene has CDR1 SNHLY and CDR2 FYNNEI. The CDR3 loop spans 14 amino acids.

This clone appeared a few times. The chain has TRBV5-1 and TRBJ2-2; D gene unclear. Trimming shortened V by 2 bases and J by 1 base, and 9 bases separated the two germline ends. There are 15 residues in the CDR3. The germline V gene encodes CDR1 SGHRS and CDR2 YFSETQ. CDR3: CASSFPRRNTGELFF. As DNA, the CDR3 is TGCGCCAGCAGCTTCCCCAGGAGGAACACCGGGGAGCTGTTTTTT.

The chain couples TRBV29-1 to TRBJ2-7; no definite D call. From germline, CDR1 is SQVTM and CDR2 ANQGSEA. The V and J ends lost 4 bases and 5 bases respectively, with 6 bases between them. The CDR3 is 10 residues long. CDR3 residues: CSVVTHEQYF. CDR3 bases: TGCAGCGTTGTCACGCACGAGCAGTACTTC.

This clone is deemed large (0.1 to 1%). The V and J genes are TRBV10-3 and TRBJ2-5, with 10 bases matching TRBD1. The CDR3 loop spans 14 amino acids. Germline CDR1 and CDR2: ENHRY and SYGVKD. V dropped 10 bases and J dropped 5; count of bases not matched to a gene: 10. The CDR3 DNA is TGTGCCACAACGGGGACAGGGGAGGTGGAGACCCAGTACTTC. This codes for CATTGTGEVETQYF.

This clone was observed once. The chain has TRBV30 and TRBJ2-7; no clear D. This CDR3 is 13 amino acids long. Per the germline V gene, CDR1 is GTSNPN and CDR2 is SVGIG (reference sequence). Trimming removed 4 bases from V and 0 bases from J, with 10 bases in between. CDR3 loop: CAWKLHYSYEQYF. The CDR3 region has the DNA TGTGCCTGGAAGTTACACTACTCCTACGAGCAGTACTTC.

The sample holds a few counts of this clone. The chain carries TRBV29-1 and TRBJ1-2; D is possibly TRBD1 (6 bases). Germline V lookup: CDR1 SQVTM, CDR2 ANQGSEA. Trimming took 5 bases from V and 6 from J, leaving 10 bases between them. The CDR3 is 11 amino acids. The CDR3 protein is CSVLRGDGYTF. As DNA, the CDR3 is TGCAGCGTTCTGAGGGGGGATGGCTACACCTTC.

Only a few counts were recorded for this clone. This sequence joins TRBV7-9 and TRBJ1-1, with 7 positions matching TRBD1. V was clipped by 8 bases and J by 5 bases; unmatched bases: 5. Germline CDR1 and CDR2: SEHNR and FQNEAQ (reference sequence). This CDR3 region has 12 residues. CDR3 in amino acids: CASAGGRTEAFF. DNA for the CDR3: TGTGCCAGCGCAGGGGGTAGGACTGAAGCTTTCTTT.

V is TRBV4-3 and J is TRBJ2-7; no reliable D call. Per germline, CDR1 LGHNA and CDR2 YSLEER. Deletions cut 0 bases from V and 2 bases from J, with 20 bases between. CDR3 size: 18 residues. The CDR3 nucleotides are TGCGCCAGCAGCCAAGAGTTCTCGGGTTCCCAGGTTCCCTACGAGCAGTACTTC. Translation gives CASSQEFSGSQVPYEQYF.

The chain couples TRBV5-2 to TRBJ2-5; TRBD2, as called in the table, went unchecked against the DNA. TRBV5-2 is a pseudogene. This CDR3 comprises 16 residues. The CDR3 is CASKTRLAGEEETQYF. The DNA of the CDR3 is TGCGCCAGCAAAACGAGACTAGCGGGGGAGGAAGAGACCCAGTACTTC.

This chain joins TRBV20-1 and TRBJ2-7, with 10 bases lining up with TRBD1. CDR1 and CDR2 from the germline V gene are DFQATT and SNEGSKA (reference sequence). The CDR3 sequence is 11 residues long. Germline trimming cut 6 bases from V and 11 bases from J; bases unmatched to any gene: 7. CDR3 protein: CSANDGTGEYF. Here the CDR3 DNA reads TGCAGTGCAAATGACGGGACAGGGGAGTACTTC.

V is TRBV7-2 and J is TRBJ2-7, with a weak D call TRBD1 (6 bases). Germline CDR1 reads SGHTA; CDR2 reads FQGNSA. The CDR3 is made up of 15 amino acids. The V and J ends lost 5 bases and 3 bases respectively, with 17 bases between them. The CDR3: CASSLIPDRFYEQYF. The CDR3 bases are TGTGCCAGCAGCCTAATCCCTGACAGGTTCTACGAGCAGTACTTC.

In DNA form, the CDR3 reads TGTGCCAGCAGCGCGGACCACGGGGAGCTGTTTTTT. Its translation is CASSADHGELFF. The chain carries TRBV7-9 and TRBJ2-2; D gene uncertain. Trimming took 5 bases from V and 7 from J, leaving 8 bases between them. CDR1 is SEHNR, CDR2 FQNEAQ, per germline (reference sequence). CDR3 length: 12 amino acids.

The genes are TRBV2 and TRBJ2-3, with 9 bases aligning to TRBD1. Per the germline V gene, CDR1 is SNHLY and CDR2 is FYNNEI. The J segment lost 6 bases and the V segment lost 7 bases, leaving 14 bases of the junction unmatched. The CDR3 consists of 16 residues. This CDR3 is CASTLSRDREEDTQYF. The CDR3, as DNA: TGTGCCAGCACCCTCTCCCGGGACAGGGAAGAGGATACGCAGTATTTT. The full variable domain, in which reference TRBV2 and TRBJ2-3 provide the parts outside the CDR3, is EPEVTQTPSHQVTQMGQEVILRCVPISNHLYFYWYRQILGQKVEFLVSFYNNEISEKSEIFDDQFSVERPDGSNFTLKIRSTKLEDSAMYFCASTLSRDREEDTQYFGPGTRLTVL.

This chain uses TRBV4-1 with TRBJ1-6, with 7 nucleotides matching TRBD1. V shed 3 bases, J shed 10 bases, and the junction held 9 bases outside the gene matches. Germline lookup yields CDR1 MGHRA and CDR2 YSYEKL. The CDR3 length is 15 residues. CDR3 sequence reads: CASSQRQGVSSPLHF. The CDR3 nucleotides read TGCGCCAGCAGCCAGCGACAGGGAGTCAGCTCACCCCTCCACTTT.

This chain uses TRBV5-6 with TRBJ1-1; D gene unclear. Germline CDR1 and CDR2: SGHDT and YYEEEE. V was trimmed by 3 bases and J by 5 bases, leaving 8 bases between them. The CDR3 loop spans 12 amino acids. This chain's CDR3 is CASSWAETEAFF. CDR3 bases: TGTGCCAGCAGCTGGGCGGAGACTGAAGCTTTCTTT.

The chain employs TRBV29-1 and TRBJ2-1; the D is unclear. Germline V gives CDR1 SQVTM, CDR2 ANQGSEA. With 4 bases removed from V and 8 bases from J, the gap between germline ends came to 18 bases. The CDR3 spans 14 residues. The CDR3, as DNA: TGCAGCGTTGGTCTCGATAAACCGAGCCATGAGCAGTTCTTC. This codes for CSVGLDKPSHEQFF.

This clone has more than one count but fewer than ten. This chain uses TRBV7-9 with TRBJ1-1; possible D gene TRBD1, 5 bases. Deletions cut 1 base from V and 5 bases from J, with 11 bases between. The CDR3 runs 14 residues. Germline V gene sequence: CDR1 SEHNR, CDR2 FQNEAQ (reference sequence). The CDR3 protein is CASSLGLKGTEAFF. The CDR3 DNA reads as TGTGCCAGCAGCTTAGGGCTTAAGGGGACTGAAGCTTTCTTT. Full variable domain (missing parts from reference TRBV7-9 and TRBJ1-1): DTGVSQNPRHKITKRGQNVTFRCDPISEHNRLYWYRQTLGQGPEFLTYFQNEAQLEKSRLLSDRFSAERPKGSFSTLEIQRTEQGDSAMYLCASSLGLKGTEAFFGQGTRLTVV.